This T cell receptor (beta chain) was identified during a study of cytomegalovirus exposure and HLA in healthy donors. Overall study context: From 190 million or so T cells, an earlier analysis saw roughly 120 million unique TCR beta sequences. Of a few hundred genotyped donors, about 80% clustered with self-reported Caucasian donors.

Broader study findings: Fewer than 200 TCR beta chains were listed as cytomegalovirus-associated.

About this clone: Its matching antigen is unknown.

PCR was performed using 60 Vbeta and 13 Jbeta primers. Assay: immunoSEQ multiplex PCR; the TCRdb copy retains only in-frame clones and omits some. The table lists 75,000 to 85,000 clones, roughly 75% of them singletons, with under 1.2% in the top ten. This CDR3 spans 15 amino acids. The ends lost 3 bases at V and 5 bases at J; junction bases unmatched: 9. Looked up from germline, CDR1 is WNHNN and CDR2 is SYGVQD (reference sequence). V and J are TRBV10-1 and TRBJ1-1; 7 positions agree with TRBD1. The sequence was collected from a male donor in good health and CMV-seronegative. Input material: PBMCs. The CDR3, as DNA: TGCGCCAGCAGTGATCAAACACAGGGGTTGACTGAAGCTTTCTTT. Translation gives CASSDQTQGLTEAFF.